Many counts were recorded for the clone carrying this TCR beta chain. Arm-PCR of CDR3 regions and iRepertoire HTBI primers were the basis on which TCR beta libraries were built. Using its own MiXCR run on the multiplex PCR reads, TCRdb lists one record per CDR3 protein. The sample has over 250,000 distinct CDR3 sequences; around 23% are singletons. These data come from a study of regulatory T cells in long-lasting Graves disease. Noted time point: persistent/refractory GD, antithyroid drugs over 5 years with positive TRAb. After RNA was extracted from PBMCs, the TCR library was made from it. V lost 7 bases and J lost 3, with 13 bases in between. The CDR3 loop spans 14 amino acids. Germline V gives CDR1 MDHEN, CDR2 SYDVKM.

The source of this sequence is a female donor with Graves disease. Sample: peripheral blood mononuclear cells (PBMCs), taken when the disease was refractory, from a patient treated with antithyroid drugs. The chain couples TRBV28 to TRBJ1-5; D is perhaps TRBD1 (5 bases). CDR3: CASTRTGINQPQHF. CDR3 DNA: TGTGCCAGCACCAGAACAGGTATCAATCAGCCCCAGCATTTT.